Each of the 20 T cell receptor beta chains below was sequenced from the same sample in a study of CD4 T cells in lung cancer. The lung tissue was taken at least 3 cm from the tumor in the same resection. Profiled with immunoSEQ multiplex PCR; TCRdb holds only in-frame clones, not every one. Of approximately 10,000 clones in the sample, around two thirds were seen once. Sequenced material: normal lung tissue taken away from the tumor. These TCRs come from a man aged 55-75 years with non-small cell lung cancer.

The chain employs TRBV11-3 and TRBJ2-3; 16 nucleotides line up with TRBD2. This CDR3 region has 17 residues. With 5 bases clipped from V and 2 bases from J, the junction kept 4 bases outside the gene matches. The V gene's germline CDR1 is SGHNT and CDR2 YENEEA. CDR3 loop: CASSAGTSGRATDTQYF. In DNA form, the CDR3 reads TGTGCCAGCAGCGCCGGGACTAGCGGGAGGGCCACAGATACGCAGTATTTT.

The chain couples TRBV2 to TRBJ2-7; D unresolved. The V gene's germline CDR1 is SNHLY and CDR2 FYNNEI. Trimming removed 0 bases from V and 3 bases from J, with 3 bases in between. The length of the CDR3 is 12 residues. CDR3 DNA: TGTGCCAGCAGTGAAGCTAGCTACGAGCAGTACGTC. Its translation: CASSEASYEQYV.

The V call is TRBV16, the J call TRBJ1-5; no definite D call. Trimming pared 0 bases from V and 8 bases from J, leaving 14 bases between. Germline loops: CDR1 KGHSY, CDR2 FQNENV. The CDR3 runs 15 residues. The chain's CDR3 is CASSQSRTGNKPQHF. Here the CDR3 DNA reads TGTGCCAGCAGCCAATCACGCACGGGGAACAAGCCCCAGCATTTT. The whole variable domain, remainder taken from reference TRBV16 and TRBJ1-5, is GEEVAQTPKHLVRGEGQKAKLYCAPIKGHSYVFWYQQVLKNEFKFLISFQNENVFDETGMPKERFSAKCLPNSPCSLEIQATKLEDSAVYFCASSQSRTGNKPQHFGDGTRLSIL.

This clone was seen more than once but under ten times. CDR3 sequence: CASSPGPSNYGYTF. DNA of the CDR3: TGTGCCAGCAGCCCAGGGCCCTCTAACTATGGCTACACCTTC. This chain uses TRBV7-6 with TRBJ1-2, with a tentative D call TRBD1 (5 bases). CDR3 length: 14 amino acids. V lost 5 bases, J lost 0 bases, and 10 bases lay in between. The V gene's germline CDR1 is SGHVS and CDR2 FNYEAQ.

This chain links TRBV9 with TRBJ2-1, with 10 bases lining up with TRBD2. J lost 10 bases, V lost 0 bases, and 16 bases had no gene match. The CDR3 has 18 residues. Germline values: CDR1 SGDLS, CDR2 YYNGEE. CDR3 sequence (DNA): TGTGCCAGCAGCGTAGCTCTGGCTAGCGGGGGCCGGGGAGGAGAGCAGTTCTTC. Amino acid sequence: CASSVALASGGRGGEQFF.

A word on this clone: Other DNA sequences from this sample encode an identical CDR3 as well. The V call is TRBV10-3, the J call TRBJ1-1; a weak D match, TRBD1 (5 bases). Germline assignment: CDR1 ENHRY and CDR2 SYGVKD. Between the trimmed V and J ends, which lost 0 bases and 2 bases, there was a span of 13 bases. The CDR3 totals 16 residues. CDR3 nucleotide sequence: TGTGCCATCAGTGAGTCCGGGGGGGGACTTAACACTGAAGCTTTCTTT. Amino acids: CAISESGGGLNTEAFF.

This chain links TRBV6-1 with TRBJ2-2; D remains unclear. This CDR3 is 14 amino acids long. Trimming pared 7 bases from V and 1 base from J, leaving 10 bases between. The germline CDR1 and CDR2 sequences are MNHNS and SASEGT. CDR3 nucleotides: TGTGCCAGCATGAAGACATGGAACACCGGGGAGCTGTTTTTT. This sequence encodes CASMKTWNTGELFF.

The chain links TRBV10-3 to TRBJ2-2, with TRBD2 as a possible D gene (6 bases). V shed 6 bases and J shed 0 bases, with 8 bases lying between them. The CDR3 is made up of 14 amino acids. Per germline, CDR1 ENHRY and CDR2 SYGVKD. The CDR3 nucleotides are TGTGCCATCAGCTGGGGGGCGAACACCGGGGAGCTGTTTTTT. It is translated as CAISWGANTGELFF.

V usage is TRBV2 and J usage is TRBJ2-1; 14 bases fit TRBD2. This CDR3 has 16 residues. CDR1 and CDR2 (germline): SNHLY, FYNNEI. Trimming at V came to 1 base and at J to 9 bases, leaving 5 bases not matched to a gene. The CDR3 here is CASSEGGLAGVSEQFF. CDR3 sequence (DNA): TGTGCCAGCAGTGAAGGGGGACTAGCGGGAGTTAGTGAGCAGTTCTTC.

This chain links TRBV6-5 with TRBJ1-1; D is perhaps TRBD1 (5 bases). V was clipped by 5 bases and J by 8 bases, with 9 bases between them. The CDR3 contains 11 residues. Germline V gives CDR1 MNHEY, CDR2 SVGAGI. CDR3 bases: TGTGCCAGCAGTCTCGCAGGGGAAGCTTTCTTT. Protein sequence: CASSLAGEAFF.

This clone was seen more than once but under ten times. V is TRBV6-1 and J is TRBJ2-1, with 7 bases identical to TRBD1. The CDR3 loop spans 15 amino acids. The germline V gene has CDR1 MNHNS and CDR2 SASEGT. V lost 8 bases to trimming and J lost 10 bases; unmatched junction nucleotides: 17. CDR3 DNA: TGTGCCAGCGGACAGACCGGGACAGAGCGGCGGGAGCAGTTCTTC. Translating it yields CASGQTGTERREQFF.

This sequence joins TRBV29-1 and TRBJ1-1; 11 positions match TRBD1. Germline V gives CDR1 SQVTM, CDR2 ANQGSEA. The CDR3 consists of 15 residues. V shed 0 bases and J 5 bases; nucleotides not matched to a gene: 5. CDR3 in amino acids: CSVEDWDRGRTEAFF. CDR3 in DNA: TGCAGCGTTGAAGATTGGGACAGGGGGAGGACTGAAGCTTTCTTT. Variable domain in full (rest from reference TRBV29-1 and TRBJ1-1): SAVISQKPSRDICQRGTSLTIQCQVDSQVTMMFWYRQQPGQSLTLIATANQGSEATYESGFVIDKFPISRPNLTFSTLTVSNMSPEDSSIYLCSVEDWDRGRTEAFFGQGTRLTVV.

The chain has TRBV6-1 and TRBJ1-5; TRBD1 aligns across 7 bases. The germline CDR1 and CDR2 sequences are MNHNS and SASEGT. J lost 1 base, V lost 3 bases, and 3 bases had no gene match. This CDR3 has 15 residues. CDR3 amino acids: CASSERGRSNQPQHF. The CDR3 coding sequence is TGTGCCAGCAGTGAGAGGGGGCGAAGCAATCAGCCCCAGCATTTT.

The rearrangement uses TRBV30 and TRBJ2-7, with a tentative D call TRBD2 (5 bases). This CDR3 spans 13 amino acids. Germline V gives CDR1 GTSNPN, CDR2 SVGIG (reference sequence). The V end lost 0 bases, the J end lost 6 bases, and 12 bases lay between the germline ends. The CDR3 loop is CAWSVWEMGEQYF. CDR3 in DNA: TGTGCCTGGAGTGTGTGGGAGATGGGCGAGCAGTACTTC.

The table lists this clone with a few counts. The chain is built from TRBV25-1 and TRBJ1-1; TRBD1 might be the D (6 bases). The V and J ends lost 8 bases and 5 bases respectively, with 21 bases between them. The CDR3 is made up of 15 amino acids. Looked up from germline, CDR1 is MGHDK and CDR2 is SYGVNS. This CDR3 reads CASQEWGQRSTEAFF. The CDR3 DNA follows: TGTGCCAGCCAGGAATGGGGACAAAGGTCGACTGAAGCTTTCTTT.

This clone was detected once. This chain uses TRBV5-4 with TRBJ1-2, with a tentative D call TRBD1 (6 bases). Trimming shortened V by 4 bases and J by 4 bases, and 20 bases separated the two germline ends. The germline CDR1 and CDR2 sequences are SGHNT and YYREEE (reference sequence). The CDR3 totals 16 residues. CDR3 sequence: CASSPRERGRGYGYTF. In DNA, the CDR3 is TGTGCCAGCAGCCCCCGCGAGCGGGGGCGAGGCTATGGCTACACCTTC.

The genes are TRBV9 and TRBJ2-7; a weak D match, TRBD2 (5 bases). This CDR3 contains 16 residues. The V gene's germline CDR1 is SGDLS and CDR2 YYNGEE. Deletions cut 4 bases from V and 0 bases from J, with 17 bases between. CDR3 nucleotides: TGTGCCAGCAGCCCAAGGGCCACGGCGGGCTCCTACGAGCAGTACTTC. Translation: CASSPRATAGSYEQYF.

J is TRBJ2-1 and V is TRBV5-4; 10 nucleotides align to TRBD1. The junction had 1 base not matched to a gene; V was cut back by 4 bases and J by 0 bases. The germline V gene encodes CDR1 SGHNT and CDR2 YYREEE (reference sequence). CDR3 length: 15 amino acids. CDR3 protein: CASSRDRGSYNEQFF. The CDR3 DNA follows: TGTGCCAGCAGCCGGGACAGGGGCTCCTACAATGAGCAGTTCTTC.

The chain employs TRBV5-1 and TRBJ2-1; 10 bases match TRBD2. The CDR3 is made up of 17 amino acids. Per germline, CDR1 SGHRS and CDR2 YFSETQ. V shed 3 bases, J shed 4 bases, and the junction held 10 bases outside the gene matches. In DNA, the CDR3 is TGCGCCAGCAGCTCGGACGAAACTAGCGGGATATACAATGAGCAGTTCTTC. Translating it yields CASSSDETSGIYNEQFF.

The chain uses TRBV4-1 and TRBJ2-5; TRBD1 matches at 9 bases. V lost 1 base to trimming and J lost 5 bases; unmatched junction nucleotides: 5. Germline V lookup: CDR1 MGHRA, CDR2 YSYEKL. CDR3 length: 15 residues. The CDR3 coding sequence is TGCGCCAGCAGCCAAGCGGGGACAGGGTGGGAGACCCAGTACTTC. Its translation: CASSQAGTGWETQYF.